The 21 T cell receptor beta chains given below trace back to one sample, sequenced in a study of T cells in Graves' hyperthyroidism and ophthalmopathy (dated by TCRdb to about 2019). Library creation used multiplex PCR. For sequencing, an Illumina HiSeq 2000 was employed. The TCR beta CDR3 regions were amplified from RNA transcripts. For the first round of RT-PCR on the TCR CDR3, the HTBI primer set was used together with the Qiagen OneStep RT-PCR kit. TCRdb reworked the public reads: Q25 trimming with fastp, MiXCR clone assembly, productive beta chains retained. Every entry covers one CDR3 protein and lists the most common genes and DNA from its rows. Counted in this sample were about 520,000 distinct CDR3 sequences; approximately 25% of them appeared once. 11% of the sample belongs to the ten largest clones. The sequenced material came from blood. Receptor source: a woman younger than 45 with Graves' ophthalmopathy.

This chain connects TRBV20-1 to TRBJ1-2; D is possibly TRBD1 (5 bases). This CDR3 has 14 residues. V was cut by 8 bases and J by 6 bases, with 22 bases left in between. The germline gives CDR1 DFQATT, CDR2 SNEGSKA (reference sequence). The CDR3 DNA sequence: TGCAGTTCTCCGCCCACGGGGGTGACGAATGGCTACACCTTC. Its translation is CSSPPTGVTNGYTF.

This clonotype was detected many times. Given a much more abundant clone one base away, this may be a read error. The rearrangement uses TRBV20-1 and TRBJ1-5, with D tentatively TRBD1 (5 bases). V was pared by 0 bases and J by 9 bases, with 12 bases between. The CDR3 runs to 13 residues. Looked up from germline, CDR1 is DFQATT and CDR2 is SNEGSKA (reference sequence). The CDR3 reads CSARDQGDRPQHF. The CDR3 bases are TGCAGTGCTAGAGATCAGGGTGATCGGCCCCAGCATTTT.

This clonotype was picked up a small number of times. J is TRBJ1-1 and V is TRBV20-1, with 9 bases that match TRBD1. V shed 3 bases, J shed 1 base, and the junction held 6 bases outside the gene matches. The CDR3 has 15 amino acids. Germline V gives CDR1 DFQATT, CDR2 SNEGSKA (reference sequence). This chain's CDR3 is CSASPRQGGNTEAFF. CDR3 coding DNA: TGCAGTGCTAGTCCGAGACAGGGGGGGAACACTGAAGCTTTCTTT.

Many counts were recorded for this clonotype. This chain connects TRBV27 to TRBJ2-5, with TRBD1 matching 11 bases. The germline gives CDR1 MNHEY, CDR2 SMNVEV (reference sequence). After removal of 5 bases from V and 5 bases from J, the junction contained 7 bases not matched to a gene. The CDR3 is made up of 15 amino acids. The CDR3 coding sequence is TGTGCCAGCAGTACCGGGACAGGGGGTGTGGAGACCCAGTACTTC. It translates to CASSTGTGGVETQYF.

The table lists this clonotype with many counts. This sequence joins TRBV7-9 and TRBJ1-2; weak D call: TRBD1 (5 bases). The germline V gene encodes CDR1 SEHNR and CDR2 FQNEAQ (reference sequence). CDR3 size: 15 residues. Trimming left V 5 bases short and J 4 bases short, with 17 bases between. The CDR3 spells CASSRQGVGSYGYTF. Here the CDR3 DNA reads TGTGCCAGCAGCCGCCAGGGAGTGGGCTCCTATGGCTACACCTTC.

This chain uses TRBV14 with TRBJ2-2; no clear D gene. Trimming shortened V by 0 bases and J by 0 bases, and 11 bases separated the two germline ends. Germline V gene data show CDR1 as SGHDN and CDR2 as FVKESK. CDR3 size: 17 residues. In nucleotides, the CDR3 is TGTGCCAGCAGCCAAGATCTCCGACGGACGAACACCGGGGAGCTGTTTTTT. Protein: CASSQDLRRTNTGELFF.

The V and J genes are TRBV18 and TRBJ1-5; D is unclear. Germline V lookup: CDR1 KGHSH, CDR2 LQKENI. The V gene lost 3 bases and the J gene lost 0 bases, with 12 bases spanning the gap. This CDR3 has 16 residues. The DNA for the CDR3 is TGTGCCAGCTCACCTCGGGGAGTGATTAGCAATCAGCCCCAGCATTTT. Amino acid sequence: CASSPRGVISNQPQHF.

This clonotype was seen many times. J is TRBJ2-3 and V is TRBV28; D call uncertain. The V and J ends lost 3 bases and 0 bases respectively, with 10 bases between them. The CDR3 is 15 amino acids. In germline, CDR1 is MDHEN, CDR2 SYDVKM. CDR3: CASSFPAVSTDTQYF. In DNA, the CDR3 is TGTGCCAGCAGTTTTCCAGCAGTAAGCACAGATACGCAGTATTTT.

This clonotype was seen many times. CDR3: CAWSERQPANYGYTF. In nucleotides, the CDR3 is TGTGCCTGGAGTGAAAGACAGCCTGCTAACTATGGCTACACCTTC. The rearrangement links TRBV30 to TRBJ1-2; the D gene is possibly TRBD1 (5 bases). The germline V and J ends were trimmed by 1 base and 0 bases, with 12 bases remaining between them. Germline CDR1 reads GTSNPN; CDR2 reads SVGIG (reference sequence). CDR3 length: 15 residues. The full variable domain, with the rest looked up from reference TRBV30 and TRBJ1-2, is SQTIHQWPATLVQPVGSPLSLECTVEGTSNPNLYWYRQAAGRGLQLLFYSVGIGQISSEVPQNLSASRPQDRQFILSSKKLLLSDSGFYLCAWSERQPANYGYTFGSGTRLTVV.

The sample holds a few counts of this clonotype. This rearrangement joins TRBV7-3 to TRBJ2-5, with D possibly being TRBD1 (6 bases). Germline V gives CDR1 SGHTA, CDR2 FQGTGA. The CDR3 spans 13 residues. The V end lost 5 bases, the J end lost 7 bases, and 14 bases lay between the germline ends. The CDR3 spells CASSKQGSGTQYF. CDR3 nucleotides: TGTGCCAGCAGCAAACAGGGAAGTGGGACCCAGTACTTC.

With regard to this clonotype: Germline and junction disagree at one end, which may indicate a read error. The J gene is TRBJ1-1, the V gene TRBV11-2; no clear D gene. The CDR3 spans 11 residues. Germline-derived CDR1 and CDR2 are SGHAT and FQNNGV. The CDR3 nucleotides are TGTGCCAGCAGCATCGGCCCGGAAGCTTGCTTT. Protein product: CASSIGPEACF.

The chain has TRBV28 and TRBJ2-2; D is possibly TRBD1 (8 bases). This CDR3 has 16 amino acids. Germline-derived CDR1 and CDR2 are MDHEN and SYDVKM. V gave up 4 bases and J gave up 3 bases, with 15 bases separating them. The CDR3 protein is CASSSAGTGYTGELFF. The DNA of the CDR3 is TGTGCCAGCAGTTCAGCGGGGACAGGATACACCGGGGAGCTGTTTTTT.

This clonotype was picked up many times. The rearrangement uses TRBV20-1 and TRBJ1-5, with D perhaps TRBD1 (6 bases). Germline values: CDR1 DFQATT, CDR2 SNEGSKA (reference sequence). Trimming cost V 0 bases and J 4 bases, with 13 bases left between them. This CDR3 contains 15 residues. CDR3 bases: TGCAGTGCTAGAGAGAGCAAGGGGGGTAATCAGCCCCAGCATTTT. Its protein is CSARESKGGNQPQHF.

The table lists this clonotype with many counts. The chain has TRBV20-1 and TRBJ2-5; D not resolved. CDR1 is DFQATT, CDR2 SNEGSKA, per germline (reference sequence). The CDR3 spans 13 residues. V dropped 6 bases and J dropped 2 bases, with 13 bases sitting between them. DNA for the CDR3: TGCAGTGCGAGGAACAGTTTACAAGAGACCCAGTACTTC. Its translation: CSARNSLQETQYF.

The chain has TRBV29-1 and TRBJ2-5; 8 bases line up with TRBD1. CDR1 is SQVTM, CDR2 ANQGSEA, per germline. The length of the CDR3 is 19 residues. V lost 4 bases, J lost 3 bases, and 22 bases stayed unmatched. The CDR3 sequence: CSVVIRGDRTSLLEETQYF. CDR3 nucleotide sequence: TGCAGCGTTGTAATTAGGGGGGACAGGACGTCTCTCCTTGAAGAGACCCAGTACTTC.

This clonotype has a count of ten or more. The gene calls are TRBV12-3 or TRBV12-4 and TRBJ2-7; D perhaps matches TRBD2 (5 bases). The V and J ends lost 2 bases and 9 bases respectively, with 8 bases between them. CDR3 length equals 11 residues. Here the CDR3 reads CASSLRGLQYF. CDR3 in DNA: TGTGCCAGCAGTTTACGCGGGTTGCAGTACTTC.

This clonotype was observed many times. This chain links TRBV20-1 with TRBJ2-7, with 8 bases lining up with TRBD2. This CDR3 is built from 14 residues. After removal of 1 base from V and 5 bases from J, the junction contained 7 bases not matched to a gene. CDR1 DFQATT and CDR2 SNEGSKA come from the germline V gene (reference sequence). CDR3 bases: TGCAGTGCTAGAGGCTCACTAGCGGTGCACGAGCAGTACTTC. It yields the protein CSARGSLAVHEQYF.

This clonotype was counted between two and nine times. The genes are TRBV20-1 and TRBJ2-5; maybe TRBD2 (5 bases). With 1 base removed from V and 0 bases from J, the gap between germline ends came to 12 bases. Germline V gene data show CDR1 as DFQATT and CDR2 as SNEGSKA (reference sequence). There are 15 residues in the CDR3. As DNA, the CDR3 is TGCAGTGCTAGAGGGACTGGCCTAAACCAAGAGACCCAGTACTTC. Encoded protein: CSARGTGLNQETQYF.

In its sample, this clonotype was seen many times. This chain links TRBV20-1 with TRBJ1-1, with D perhaps matching TRBD1 (6 bases). Deletions cut 6 bases from V and 4 bases from J, with 18 bases between. The CDR3 length is 14 residues. Germline V gene data show CDR1 as DFQATT and CDR2 as SNEGSKA (reference sequence). As DNA, the CDR3 is TGCAGTGCATTCCAACAGGGAGTGAGCACTGAAGCTTTCTTT. Amino acids: CSAFQQGVSTEAFF.

This clonotype was detected a few times. The V and J genes are TRBV6-1 and TRBJ1-5; 7 bases are a match to TRBD1. The germline V gene has CDR1 MNHNS and CDR2 SASEGT. Unmatched junction bases numbered 18, after V lost 6 bases and J lost 7 bases. The CDR3 has 17 residues. The CDR3 protein is CASRPWPKGTELQPQHF. The CDR3 DNA reads as TGTGCCAGCAGGCCATGGCCCAAGGGGACAGAACTCCAGCCCCAGCATTTT.

There are many counts of this clonotype. The chain uses TRBV12-3 or TRBV12-4 and TRBJ1-2; D not certain. This CDR3 has 12 amino acids. V was trimmed by 6 bases and J by 7 bases, leaving 12 bases between them. This chain's CDR3 is CASRPGALGYTF. The CDR3 bases are TGTGCCAGCAGACCGGGAGCACTTGGCTACACCTTC.